The 21 T cell receptor beta chains listed next were all sequenced from one sample in a study of cytomegalovirus exposure and HLA in healthy donors. Use of 60 Vbeta and 13 Jbeta primers characterized the PCR. The data were produced by immunoSEQ multiplex PCR, yet TCRdb's version contains in-frame clones alone and is incomplete. Its table records 200,000 to 250,000 clones. Material: PBMCs. The receptors originated from a woman aged 25 to 45 in good health and CMV-seropositive.

The gene calls are TRBV5-1 and TRBJ1-1; 8 bases are shared with TRBD1. V was pared by 4 bases and J by 8 bases, with 4 bases of the junction left unmatched. CDR3 length equals 12 residues. The germline V gene encodes CDR1 SGHRS and CDR2 YFSETQ. DNA for the CDR3: TGCGCCAGCAGCCCAACAGGGGGAGAAGCTTTCTTT. Its translation is CASSPTGGEAFF. The whole variable domain, remainder taken from reference TRBV5-1 and TRBJ1-1, is KAGVTQTPRYLIKTRGQQVTLSCSPISGHRSVSWYQQTPGQGLQFLFEYFSETQRNKGNFPGRFSGRQFSNSRSEMNVSTLELGDSALYLCASSPTGGEAFFGQGTRLTVV.

CDR3 residues: CASSVGTGGSDGYTF. The CDR3 region has the DNA TGTGCCAGCAGCGTAGGGACAGGGGGCTCGGATGGCTACACCTTC. The chain combines TRBV9 with TRBJ1-2; 11 bases are a match to TRBD1. Per the germline V gene, CDR1 is SGDLS and CDR2 is YYNGEE. V dropped 0 bases and J dropped 6; count of bases not matched to a gene: 4. The length of the CDR3 is 15 residues.

The chain combines TRBV18 with TRBJ2-5, with 14 bases that match TRBD2. Trimming at V came to 3 bases and at J to 3 bases, leaving 9 bases not matched to a gene. From germline, CDR1 is KGHSH and CDR2 LQKENI. The CDR3 spans 18 residues. CDR3 bases: TGTGCCAGCTCACCTCGACTAGCGGGGGGGGTCGGGGAAGAGACCCAGTACTTC. Amino acids: CASSPRLAGGVGEETQYF.

As DNA, the CDR3 is TGTGCCAGCAGTGAAAGAGTCATCAGGACTACTAACTATGGCTACACCTTC. It is translated as CASSERVIRTTNYGYTF. The chain carries TRBV6-1 and TRBJ1-2; no clear D gene. The CDR3 extends over 17 amino acids. Germline CDR1 is MNHNS and CDR2 is SASEGT. Trimming cost V 2 bases and J 0 bases, with 16 bases left between them.

The rearrangement links TRBV4-2 to TRBJ2-3, with D maybe TRBD2 (6 bases). V was pared by 0 bases and J by 4 bases, with 14 bases between. This CDR3 comprises 16 residues. Germline V gene sequence: CDR1 LGHNA, CDR2 YNFKEQ. CDR3 nucleotide sequence: TGTGCCAGCAGCCAAGAAGTGGGCCCGGGGGCAGATACGCAGTATTTT. As protein: CASSQEVGPGADTQYF.

This chain connects TRBV2 to TRBJ1-5, with a tentative D call TRBD1 (6 bases). Looked up from germline, CDR1 is SNHLY and CDR2 is FYNNEI. V shed 4 bases and J shed 8 bases, with 18 bases lying between them. The CDR3 contains 15 residues. The CDR3 bases are TGTGCCAGCAGTGCATTACAGGGTAGCTACGAGCCCCAGCATTTT. This codes for CASSALQGSYEPQHF.

This sequence joins TRBV6-5 and TRBJ1-6, with D unresolved. The length of the CDR3 is 14 residues. The germline V gene has CDR1 MNHEY and CDR2 SVGAGI. V shed 5 bases and J shed 10 bases, with 15 bases lying between them. CDR3 loop: CASSTRFSGSPLHF. As DNA, the CDR3 is TGTGCCAGCAGTACCAGGTTTTCAGGCTCACCCCTCCACTTT.

The chain links TRBV7-2 to TRBJ1-5; D may be TRBD1 (6 bases). The germline V gene has CDR1 SGHTA and CDR2 FQGNSA. The CDR3 has 16 amino acids. V lost 1 base and J 1 base, leaving 11 bases between the germline ends. Here the CDR3 DNA reads TGTGCCAGCAGCTTAGTAGGGGGGGCGAGCAATCAGCCCCAGCATTTT. Its protein product is CASSLVGGASNQPQHF. Together with reference TRBV7-2 and TRBJ1-5, the CDR3 gives the full variable domain: GAGVSQSPSNKVTEKGKDVELRCDPISGHTALYWYRQSLGQGLEFLIYFQGNSAPDKSGLPSDRFSAERTGGSVSTLTIQRTQQEDSAVYLCASSLVGGASNQPQHFGDGTRLSIL.

The chain recombines TRBV7-9 with TRBJ1-4, with D maybe TRBD1 (6 bases). The germline gives CDR1 SEHNR, CDR2 FQNEAQ (reference sequence). This CDR3 region has 16 residues. V was trimmed by 5 bases and J by 8 bases, leaving 21 bases between them. The CDR3 loop is CASSPTSGTIGEKLFF. The CDR3, as DNA: TGTGCCAGCAGCCCAACTTCCGGGACAATCGGGGAAAAACTGTTTTTT.

The chain couples TRBV5-1 to TRBJ2-3; tentatively, D is TRBD2 (6 bases). Germline V CDR1 and CDR2: SGHRS, YFSETQ. V was trimmed by 4 bases and J by 2 bases, leaving 11 bases between them. The CDR3 runs 14 residues. The chain's CDR3 is CASSHREYTDTQYF. CDR3 coding DNA: TGCGCCAGCAGCCACCGGGAGTACACAGATACGCAGTATTTT.

J is TRBJ1-6 and V is TRBV9, with 11 bases lining up with TRBD1. CDR1 is SGDLS, CDR2 YYNGEE, per germline. J lost 10 bases, V lost 3 bases, and 6 bases had no gene match. The CDR3 is made up of 15 amino acids. The CDR3 reads CASSAGQGAESPLHF. The CDR3 DNA is TGTGCCAGCAGCGCTGGACAGGGGGCCGAGTCACCCCTCCACTTT.

V usage is TRBV5-1 and J usage is TRBJ1-1, with 9 nucleotides matching TRBD1. Trimming took 5 bases from V and 5 from J; bases not matched to a gene: 19. Looked up from germline, CDR1 is SGHRS and CDR2 is YFSETQ. The CDR3 is made up of 18 amino acids. The CDR3 nucleotides are TGCGCCAGCAGTTTGACAGGGGGGTCGGTCGGGGTCCGGACTGAAGCTTTCTTT. The encoded protein is CASSLTGGSVGVRTEAFF.

This rearrangement joins TRBV18 to TRBJ1-3, with TRBD1 matching over 10 bases. Looked up from germline, CDR1 is KGHSH and CDR2 is LQKENI. The V gene end was trimmed by 3 bases and the J gene end by 1 base; junction bases not matched to a gene: 6. This CDR3 is built from 17 residues. CDR3 in DNA: TGTGCCAGCTCACCGGGTAGACAGGGGGCGTCTGGAAACACCATATATTTT. It yields the protein CASSPGRQGASGNTIYF.

The rearrangement joins TRBV6-6 to TRBJ2-1; D not certain. V was trimmed by 2 bases and J by 3 bases, leaving 5 bases between them. This CDR3 comprises 13 residues. Germline V gene sequence: CDR1 MNHNY, CDR2 SVGAGI (reference sequence). This chain's CDR3 is CASSYQVYNEQFF. In DNA, the CDR3 is TGTGCCAGCAGTTACCAGGTCTACAATGAGCAGTTCTTC.

On this clone itself: The germline gene is not matched at one end of the junction; a read error may be the cause. This chain's CDR3 is CISGQSSYNEQFF. As DNA, the CDR3 is TGCATATCAGGGCAAAGCTCCTACAATGAGCAGTTCTTC. The gene calls are TRBV27 and TRBJ2-1; a weak D match, TRBD1 (5 bases). Germline V CDR1 and CDR2: MNHEY, SMNVEV (reference sequence). There are 13 residues in the CDR3.

The chain links TRBV5-1 to TRBJ1-1; D call uncertain. The CDR3 runs to 15 residues. With 8 bases removed from V and 1 base from J, the gap between germline ends came to 18 bases. Germline lookup yields CDR1 SGHRS and CDR2 YFSETQ. The CDR3 region has the DNA TGCGCCAGTACCACTCTGGGCCTCACGAACACTGAAGCTTTCTTT. It translates to CASTTLGLTNTEAFF.

The chain carries TRBV5-1 and TRBJ2-1; the match to TRBD1 covers 7 bases. Per germline, CDR1 SGHRS and CDR2 YFSETQ. CDR3 length: 14 amino acids. With 0 bases clipped from V and 9 bases from J, the junction kept 6 bases outside the gene matches. The CDR3 DNA is TGCGCCAGCAGCTTGGCCCCCGGACAGGTTGAGCAGTTCTTC. Its translation is CASSLAPGQVEQFF.

The V call is TRBV28, the J call TRBJ1-1, with TRBD1 identical over 9 bases. CDR3 length: 15 residues. J was trimmed by 4 bases and V by 5 bases; bases with no gene match: 8. Germline V lookup: CDR1 MDHEN, CDR2 SYDVKM. The CDR3: CASSQPRDRATEAFF. In DNA form, the CDR3 reads TGTGCCAGCAGTCAGCCCCGGGACAGGGCCACTGAAGCTTTCTTT.

The chain uses TRBV7-9 and TRBJ2-7; tentatively, D is TRBD1 (5 bases). V shed 0 bases and J shed 5 bases, with 11 bases lying between them. The CDR3 spans 14 residues. CDR1 and CDR2 (germline): SEHNR, FQNEAQ (reference sequence). The CDR3: CASSLAIQAHEQYF. The CDR3 nucleotides are TGTGCCAGCAGCTTAGCGATACAGGCTCACGAGCAGTACTTC.

The chain combines TRBV30 with TRBJ1-6, with D possibly TRBD1 on 6 matching bases. The CDR3 extends over 15 amino acids. V gave up 2 bases and J gave up 7 bases, with 15 bases separating them. The germline CDR1 and CDR2 sequences are GTSNPN and SVGIG (reference sequence). The CDR3 reads CAWSSDSLRNSPLHF. In DNA form, the CDR3 reads TGTGCCTGGAGTTCGGACAGCCTCCGAAATTCACCCCTCCACTTT.

The chain has TRBV4-3 and TRBJ2-5; D is uncertain. V gave up 0 bases and J gave up 5 bases, with 16 bases separating them. Germline assignment: CDR1 LGHNA and CDR2 YSLEER. This CDR3 comprises 16 residues. For the CDR3, the DNA is TGCGCCAGCAGCCAAGAATGGTTGCTAGACGGGGAGACCCAGTACTTC. Residues: CASSQEWLLDGETQYF.